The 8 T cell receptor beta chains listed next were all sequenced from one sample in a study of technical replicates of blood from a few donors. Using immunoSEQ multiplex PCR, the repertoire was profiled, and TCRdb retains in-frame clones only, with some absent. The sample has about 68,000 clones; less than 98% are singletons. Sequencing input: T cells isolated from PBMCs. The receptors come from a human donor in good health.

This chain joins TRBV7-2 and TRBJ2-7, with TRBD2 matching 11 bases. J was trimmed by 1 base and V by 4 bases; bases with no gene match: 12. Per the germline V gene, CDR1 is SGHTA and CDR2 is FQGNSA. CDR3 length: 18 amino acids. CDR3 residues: CASSSDTGTSGFSYEQYF. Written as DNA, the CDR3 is TGTGCCAGCAGCTCTGACACCGGGACTAGCGGTTTTTCCTACGAGCAGTACTTC.

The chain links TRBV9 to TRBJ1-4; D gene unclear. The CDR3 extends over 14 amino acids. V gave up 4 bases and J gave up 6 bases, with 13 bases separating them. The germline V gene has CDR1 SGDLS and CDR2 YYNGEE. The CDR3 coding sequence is TGTGCCAGCAGCCCCCGAGGAATGGATGAAAAACTGTTTTTT. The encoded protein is CASSPRGMDEKLFF.

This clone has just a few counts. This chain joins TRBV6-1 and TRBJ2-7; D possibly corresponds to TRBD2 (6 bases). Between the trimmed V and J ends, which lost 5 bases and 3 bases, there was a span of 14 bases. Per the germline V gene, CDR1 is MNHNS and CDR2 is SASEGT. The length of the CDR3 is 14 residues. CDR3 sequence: CASSRDWRGYEQYF. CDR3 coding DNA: TGTGCCAGCAGTAGAGACTGGCGGGGCTACGAGCAGTACTTC.

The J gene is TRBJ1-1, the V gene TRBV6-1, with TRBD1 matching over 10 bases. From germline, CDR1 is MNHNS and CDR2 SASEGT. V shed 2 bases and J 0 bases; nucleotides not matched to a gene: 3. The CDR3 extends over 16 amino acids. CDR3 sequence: CASSELGQGLNTEAFF. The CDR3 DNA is TGTGCCAGCAGTGAATTGGGACAGGGGTTGAACACTGAAGCTTTCTTT.

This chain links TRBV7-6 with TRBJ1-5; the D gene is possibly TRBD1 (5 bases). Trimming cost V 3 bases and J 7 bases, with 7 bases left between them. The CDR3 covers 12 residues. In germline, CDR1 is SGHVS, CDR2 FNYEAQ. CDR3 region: CASSFAGQPQHF. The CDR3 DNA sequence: TGTGCCAGCAGCTTTGCAGGGCAGCCCCAGCATTTT. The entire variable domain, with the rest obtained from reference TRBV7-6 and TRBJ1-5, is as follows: GAGVSQSPRYKVTKRGQDVALRCDPISGHVSLYWYRQALGQGPEFLTYFNYEAQQDKSGLPNDRFSAERPEGSISTLTIQRTEQRDSAMYRCASSFAGQPQHFGDGTRLSIL.

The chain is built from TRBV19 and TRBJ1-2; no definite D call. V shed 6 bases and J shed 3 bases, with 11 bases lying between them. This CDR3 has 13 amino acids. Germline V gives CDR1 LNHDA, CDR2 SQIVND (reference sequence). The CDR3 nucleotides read TGTGCCAGTAGCAACTCGGGGTACTATGGCTACACCTTC. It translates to CASSNSGYYGYTF.

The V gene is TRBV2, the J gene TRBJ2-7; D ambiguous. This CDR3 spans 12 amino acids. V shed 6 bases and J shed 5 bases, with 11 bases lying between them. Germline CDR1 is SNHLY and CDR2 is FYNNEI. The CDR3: CASRSGLHEQYF. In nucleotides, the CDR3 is TGTGCCAGCAGGAGTGGTCTGCACGAGCAGTACTTC.

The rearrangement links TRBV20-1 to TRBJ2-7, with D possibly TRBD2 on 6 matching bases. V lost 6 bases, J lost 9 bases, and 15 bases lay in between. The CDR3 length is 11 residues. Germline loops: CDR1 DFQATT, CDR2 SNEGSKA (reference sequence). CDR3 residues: CSASDRDWQYF. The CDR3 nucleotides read TGCAGTGCGTCAGACCGGGACTGGCAGTACTTC.